These T cell receptor beta chains were read from a single sample in a study of blood T cell repertoires in COVID-19. Only in-frame clones appear in the TCRdb table, and some are missing; sequencing was by immunoSEQ multiplex PCR. The table records about 480,000 clones, around 89% of them present only once. Sequenced input: PBMCs or T cells enriched from blood (not recorded which). These receptors came from a woman between 40 and 50 years old who had recovered from COVID-19. The CDR3 runs from the conserved cysteine through the conserved F or W. D genes are given only for firm matches. The size of a clone is reported for some rows only, either as once, few or many, or as a class for expanded clones.

D gene: TRBD1; clone size: once; V gene: TRBV7-9; J gene: TRBJ1-2; CDR3 protein: CASSTGQGPPLSYGYTF; CDR3 DNA: TGTGCCAGCAGCACTGGACAGGGGCCACCTCTCAGCTATGGCTACACCTTC
D gene: -; clone size: -; V gene: TRBV18; J gene: TRBJ2-1; CDR3 protein: CASSPGLNEQFF; CDR3 DNA: TGTGCCAGCTCACCTGGGCTAAACGAGCAGTTCTTC
D gene: -; clone size: -; V gene: TRBV5-1; J gene: TRBJ2-1; CDR3 protein: CASSNPVADEQFF; CDR3 DNA: TGCGCCAGCAGTAACCCAGTCGCCGATGAGCAGTTCTTC
D gene: TRBD1; clone size: once; V gene: TRBV15; J gene: TRBJ1-3; CDR3 protein: CATSRDRASGNTIYF; CDR3 DNA: TGTGCCACCAGCAGGGACAGGGCTTCTGGAAACACCATATATTTT
D gene: TRBD2; clone size: -; V gene: TRBV11-3; J gene: TRBJ2-3; CDR3 protein: CASSRIAGEGYTQYF; CDR3 DNA: TGTGCCAGCAGCCGAATAGCGGGAGAGGGATATACGCAGTATTTT
D gene: -; clone size: -; V gene: TRBV5-1; J gene: TRBJ2-2; CDR3 protein: CASSLATPARGTGELFF; CDR3 DNA: TGCGCCAGCAGCTTGGCCACACCGGCCAGGGGCACCGGGGAGCTGTTTTTT
D gene: TRBD1; clone size: few; V gene: TRBV7-2; J gene: TRBJ2-7; CDR3 protein: CASSLFRGIPYEQYF; CDR3 DNA: TGTGCCAGCAGCTTATTCAGGGGGATTCCGTACGAGCAGTACTTC
D gene: TRBD1; clone size: -; V gene: TRBV6-2/TRBV6-3; J gene: TRBJ1-1; CDR3 protein: CASSYPGQMNTEAFF; CDR3 DNA: TGTGCCAGCAGTTACCCGGGACAGATGAACACTGAAGCTTTCTTT
D gene: TRBD2; clone size: -; V gene: TRBV5-1; J gene: TRBJ2-1; CDR3 protein: CASSLAGLTFGTSGSQNEQFF; CDR3 DNA: TGCGCCAGCAGCTTGGCGGGACTAACGTTCGGGACTAGCGGGAGCCAGAATGAGCAGTTCTTC
D gene: -; clone size: -; V gene: TRBV7-9; J gene: TRBJ2-1; CDR3 protein: CASSLAKPLSYNEQFF; CDR3 DNA: TGTGCCAGCAGCTTAGCGAAGCCCCTGAGTTACAATGAGCAGTTCTTC
D gene: TRBD1; clone size: -; V gene: TRBV3-1/TRBV3-2; J gene: TRBJ2-7; CDR3 protein: CASSPKTGTGRGYEQYF; CDR3 DNA: TGTGCCAGCAGCCCAAAAACAGGGACAGGTAGAGGCTACGAGCAGTACTTC
D gene: TRBD1; clone size: few; V gene: TRBV2; J gene: TRBJ2-1; CDR3 protein: CASSSQGALTWKQFF; CDR3 DNA: TGTGCCAGCAGTTCTCAGGGGGCGCTAACGTGGAAGCAGTTCTTC
D gene: TRBD1; clone size: -; V gene: TRBV11-2; J gene: TRBJ1-1; CDR3 protein: CASSFSADRMNTEAFF; CDR3 DNA: TGTGCCAGCAGCTTTTCGGCGGACAGGATGAACACTGAAGCTTTCTTT
D gene: -; clone size: -; V gene: TRBV19; J gene: TRBJ2-3; CDR3 protein: CASSPQGPSTDTQYF; CDR3 DNA: TGTGCCAGTAGTCCACAGGGTCCTAGCACAGATACGCAGTATTTT
D gene: -; clone size: -; V gene: TRBV11-2; J gene: TRBJ1-2; CDR3 protein: CASSLSRVEGYTF; CDR3 DNA: TGTGCCAGCAGCTTAAGCAGGGTGGAGGGCTACACCTTC
D gene: -; clone size: -; V gene: TRBV5-1; J gene: TRBJ2-6; CDR3 protein: CASTPGDSGANVLTF; CDR3 DNA: TGCGCCAGCACCCCAGGGGACTCTGGGGCCAACGTCCTGACTTTC
D gene: TRBD2; clone size: -; V gene: TRBV3-1/TRBV3-2; J gene: TRBJ2-7; CDR3 protein: CASSQTPGLAGDEQYF; CDR3 DNA: TGTGCCAGCAGCCAAACACCGGGACTAGCGGGGGACGAGCAGTACTTC
D gene: -; clone size: -; V gene: TRBV24-1; J gene: TRBJ2-6; CDR3 protein: CATSDPRGPGANVLTF; CDR3 DNA: TGTGCCACCAGTGACCCACGCGGGCCTGGGGCCAACGTCCTGACTTTC
D gene: -; clone size: -; V gene: TRBV6-6; J gene: TRBJ1-1; CDR3 protein: CASSPGQLTEAFF; CDR3 DNA: TGTGCCAGCAGCCCCGGACAGCTTACTGAAGCTTTCTTT
D gene: TRBD1; clone size: -; V gene: TRBV4-3; J gene: TRBJ1-1; CDR3 protein: CASSQGADRQGTEAFF; CDR3 DNA: TGCGCCAGCAGCCAAGGTGCGGACAGGCAGGGCACTGAAGCTTTCTTT
D gene: TRBD2; clone size: -; V gene: TRBV5-1; J gene: TRBJ2-2; CDR3 protein: CASSLALSGSLTGELFF; CDR3 DNA: TGCGCCAGCAGCTTGGCACTGAGCGGGAGTTTGACCGGGGAGCTGTTTTTT
D gene: -; clone size: -; V gene: TRBV18; J gene: TRBJ1-3; CDR3 protein: CASSPLPLGGTVSGNTIYF; CDR3 DNA: TGTGCCAGCTCACCGCTCCCGTTGGGGGGAACAGTCTCTGGAAACACCATATATTTT
D gene: -; clone size: -; V gene: TRBV5-8; J gene: TRBJ2-7; CDR3 protein: CASSLMDEQYF; CDR3 DNA: TGTGCCAGCAGCCTAATGGACGAGCAGTACTTC
D gene: -; clone size: -; V gene: TRBV4-1; J gene: TRBJ1-2; CDR3 protein: CASSQWTGPTGYTF; CDR3 DNA: TGCGCCAGCAGCCAGTGGACTGGGCCCACGGGCTACACCTTC
D gene: -; clone size: -; V gene: TRBV19; J gene: TRBJ2-1; CDR3 protein: CASSIQSGQASYNEQFF; CDR3 DNA: TGTGCCAGTAGTATCCAAAGCGGGCAGGCCTCCTACAATGAGCAGTTCTTC
D gene: TRBD1; clone size: few; V gene: TRBV6-5; J gene: TRBJ2-7; CDR3 protein: CASSQRQGPNHEQYF; CDR3 DNA: TGTGCCAGCAGTCAAAGACAGGGGCCGAACCACGAGCAGTACTTC
D gene: -; clone size: -; V gene: TRBV10-3; J gene: TRBJ2-5; CDR3 protein: CAINGGYGETQYF; CDR3 DNA: TGTGCCATCAACGGGGGATATGGAGAGACCCAGTACTTC
D gene: -; clone size: -; V gene: TRBV21-1; J gene: TRBJ2-1; CDR3 protein: CASKGTDRALNEQFF; CDR3 DNA: TGTGCCAGCAAAGGGACGGACAGGGCCCTCAATGAGCAGTTCTTC
D gene: -; clone size: -; V gene: TRBV5-1; J gene: TRBJ1-5; CDR3 protein: CASSLGGGSNQPQHF; CDR3 DNA: TGCGCCAGCAGCTTGGGGGGAGGGAGCAATCAGCCCCAGCATTTT
D gene: -; clone size: -; V gene: TRBV15; J gene: TRBJ1-1; CDR3 protein: CATSRDLATEAFF; CDR3 DNA: TGTGCCACCAGCAGAGATTTAGCCACTGAAGCTTTCTTT
D gene: TRBD1; clone size: -; V gene: TRBV19; J gene: TRBJ2-7; CDR3 protein: CASSTLTGGSYEQYF; CDR3 DNA: TGTGCCAGTAGTACCCTAACAGGGGGCTCCTACGAGCAGTACTTC
D gene: TRBD2; clone size: -; V gene: TRBV9; J gene: TRBJ2-1; CDR3 protein: CASSVAERGNEQFF; CDR3 DNA: TGTGCCAGCAGCGTGGCAGAGCGGGGCAATGAGCAGTTCTTC
D gene: TRBD2; clone size: -; V gene: TRBV4-1; J gene: TRBJ2-1; CDR3 protein: CASSQGPASGYYNEQFF; CDR3 DNA: TGCGCCAGCAGCCAAGGACCGGCTAGCGGGTACTACAATGAGCAGTTCTTC
D gene: TRBD1; clone size: once; V gene: TRBV3-1/TRBV3-2; J gene: TRBJ1-1; CDR3 protein: CASSQVSGGNTEAFF; CDR3 DNA: TGTGCCAGCAGCCAAGTTTCAGGGGGTAACACTGAAGCTTTCTTT
D gene: -; clone size: -; V gene: TRBV6-2/TRBV6-3; J gene: TRBJ2-1; CDR3 protein: CASSYRTPKGQFF; CDR3 DNA: TGTGCCAGCAGTTACCGGACTCCGAAGGGGCAGTTCTTC
D gene: -; clone size: -; V gene: TRBV5-1; J gene: TRBJ2-5; CDR3 protein: CASSFRTTEETQYF; CDR3 DNA: TGCGCCAGCAGCTTTCGGACAACCGAAGAGACCCAGTACTTC